The 21 T cell receptor beta chains listed next were all sequenced from one sample in a study of T cells in Graves' hyperthyroidism and ophthalmopathy. TCR beta CDR3 regions were amplified from RNA transcripts. The HTBI primer set served for first-round RT-PCR of the TCR CDR3. MiXCR was run by TCRdb on the multiplex PCR reads, yielding one entry per CDR3 protein. The profile shows fewer than 500,000 distinct CDR3 sequences, around 15% of them singletons. The sequenced sample consisted of blood. Receptor source: a woman aged 30 to 39 with Graves' ophthalmopathy.

This clonotype was recorded at least ten times. V usage is TRBV3-1 and J usage is TRBJ1-5; no clear D. The germline V gene encodes CDR1 LGHDT and CDR2 YNNKEL (reference sequence). There are 13 residues in the CDR3. V lost 4 bases and J lost 8, with 12 bases in between. The CDR3: CASSPDWSKPQHF. In DNA form, the CDR3 reads TGTGCCAGCAGCCCCGACTGGAGTAAGCCCCAGCATTTT. Complete variable domain (other parts from reference TRBV3-1 and TRBJ1-5): DTAVSQTPKYLVTQMGNDKSIKCEQNLGHDTMYWYKQDSKKFLKIMFSYNNKELIINETVPNRFSPKSPDKAHLNLHINSLELGDSAVYFCASSPDWSKPQHFGDGTRLSIL.

The chain links TRBV20-1 to TRBJ2-7; the D gene is possibly TRBD2 (7 bases). The CDR3 contains 14 residues. Trimming took 0 bases from V and 6 from J, leaving 15 bases between them. Germline CDR1 DFQATT, CDR2 SNEGSKA (reference sequence). This CDR3 reads CSARDGGRVAEQYF. CDR3 coding DNA: TGCAGTGCTAGAGACGGGGGGCGCGTTGCCGAGCAGTACTTC.

CDR3 nucleotides: TGTGCCAGCAGTCCCTCTGGACTAGCGGGGGAGCTGTTTTTT. The encoded protein is CASSPSGLAGELFF. The gene calls are TRBV6-1 and TRBJ2-2, with 9 bases identical to TRBD2. Unmatched junction bases numbered 6, after V lost 5 bases and J lost 8 bases. The CDR3 extends over 14 amino acids. Looked up from germline, CDR1 is MNHNS and CDR2 is SASEGT.

This clonotype was detected many times. J is TRBJ1-5 and V is TRBV6-5; 10 bases are a match to TRBD1. The CDR3 totals 18 residues. The ends lost 0 bases at V and 1 base at J; junction bases unmatched: 6. Looked up from germline, CDR1 is MNHEY and CDR2 is SVGAGI. As DNA, the CDR3 is TGTGCCAGCAGTTACTCGAGACAGGGGGCACGAAGCAATCAGCCCCAGCATTTT. Its translation is CASSYSRQGARSNQPQHF.

The chain combines TRBV20-1 with TRBJ2-7; TRBD1 matches 11 bases. V gave up 2 bases and J gave up 3 bases; unmatched junction bases: 6. The CDR3 runs to 15 residues. CDR1 is DFQATT, CDR2 SNEGSKA, per germline (reference sequence). The CDR3: CSARRTGGPDYEQYF. CDR3 DNA: TGCAGTGCTAGAAGGACAGGGGGCCCCGACTACGAGCAGTACTTC.

This clonotype was seen many times. The rearrangement links TRBV6-1 to TRBJ1-2, with TRBD1 as a possible D gene (6 bases). The germline V and J ends were trimmed by 6 bases and 8 bases, with 16 bases remaining between them. CDR1 is MNHNS and CDR2 is SASEGT in the germline V gene. The CDR3 has 13 residues. CDR3: CASRSGTTEGYTF. The CDR3 nucleotides read TGTGCCAGCAGATCCGGGACAACGGAGGGCTACACCTTC.

This clonotype was found a few times. This chain connects TRBV12-3 or TRBV12-4 to TRBJ2-1; D is possibly TRBD2 (7 bases). This CDR3 region has 14 residues. V lost 7 bases and J lost 9, with 19 bases in between. CDR3 protein: CASTWTRGMGEQFF. CDR3 nucleotide sequence: TGTGCCAGCACCTGGACTAGGGGGATGGGTGAGCAGTTCTTC.

V usage is TRBV18 and J usage is TRBJ2-5, with D perhaps TRBD1 (6 bases). The CDR3 extends over 21 amino acids. Trimming removed 4 bases at V and 3 bases at J, with 33 bases between. Germline loops: CDR1 KGHSH, CDR2 LQKENI. The DNA of the CDR3 is TGTGCCAGCTCACGCCCCTTTGGAGCAGGGGAAGGGGTAAAAGGAAAAGAGACCCAGTACTTC. It yields the protein CASSRPFGAGEGVKGKETQYF.

The gene calls are TRBV29-1 and TRBJ1-5; a possible D gene is TRBD1 (5 bases). The V gene's germline CDR1 is SQVTM and CDR2 ANQGSEA. This CDR3 contains 14 residues. V lost 8 bases, J lost 5 bases, and 19 bases lay in between. CDR3 loop: CSLRGGADHQPQHF. DNA for the CDR3: TGCAGCTTGCGTGGGGGAGCGGATCATCAGCCCCAGCATTTT.

This clonotype was recorded at least ten times. The chain joins TRBV7-3 to TRBJ2-2; D possibly corresponds to TRBD1 (5 bases). The CDR3 totals 12 residues. Germline V gene data show CDR1 as SGHTA and CDR2 as FQGTGA. The germline V and J ends were trimmed by 5 bases and 6 bases, with 7 bases remaining between them. The CDR3 sequence is CASSPRAGELFF. The CDR3 nucleotides read TGTGCCAGCAGCCCCAGGGCCGGGGAGCTGTTTTTT. Full variable domain (remainder filled in from reference TRBV7-3 and TRBJ2-2): GAGVSQTPSNKVTEKGKYVELRCDPISGHTALYWYRQSLGQGPEFLIYFQGTGAADDSGLPNDRFFAVRPEGSVSTLKIQRTERGDSAVYLCASSPRAGELFFGEGSRLTVL.

This clonotype occurred many times. The chain combines TRBV6-1 with TRBJ1-2, with 7 bases fitting TRBD1. The CDR3 loop spans 13 amino acids. CDR1 and CDR2 from the germline V gene are MNHNS and SASEGT. The trim removed 1 base at V and 7 bases at J, leaving 3 bases unmatched. The CDR3 spells CASSEVQGSGYTF. Written as DNA, the CDR3 is TGTGCCAGCAGTGAAGTACAGGGGAGTGGCTACACCTTC.

The chain has TRBV27 and TRBJ2-5; 10 bases are a match to TRBD1. V gave up 5 bases and J gave up 5 bases; unmatched junction bases: 2. In germline, CDR1 is MNHEY, CDR2 SMNVEV (reference sequence). The CDR3 totals 13 residues. The CDR3 sequence: CASSRQGAETQYF. The CDR3 DNA follows: TGTGCCAGCAGTCGACAGGGGGCTGAGACCCAGTACTTC.

CDR3 coding DNA: TGTGCCAGCAGCTTATGTATCAGTCATAGCAATCAGCCCCAGCATTTT. As protein: CASSLCISHSNQPQHF. The chain uses TRBV7-9 and TRBJ1-5; no clear D. Germline-derived CDR1 and CDR2 are SEHNR and FQNEAQ (reference sequence). V was trimmed by 2 bases and J by 0 bases, leaving 11 bases between them. There are 16 residues in the CDR3. Based on the CDR3 plus reference TRBV7-9 and TRBJ1-5, the full variable domain is DTGVSQNPRHKITKRGQNVTFRCDPISEHNRLYWYRQTLGQGPEFLTYFQNEAQLEKSRLLSDRFSAERPKGSFSTLEIQRTEQGDSAMYLCASSLCISHSNQPQHFGDGTRLSIL.

The sample holds many counts of this clonotype. The chain employs TRBV28 and TRBJ2-5, with D possibly called TRBD1 or TRBD2 (6 bases each). This CDR3 is built from 16 residues. Germline V lookup: CDR1 MDHEN, CDR2 SYDVKM. V lost 2 bases, J lost 5 bases, and 18 bases lay in between. The CDR3 DNA reads TGTGCCAGCAGTTTAATGATCCAAGGGGGGCGGGAGACCCAGTACTTC. Encoded protein: CASSLMIQGGRETQYF.

Ten or more counts support this clonotype. With a much larger clone just one base away, this may be a read error. The chain is built from TRBV7-9 and TRBJ2-3; the D gene is possibly TRBD1 (5 bases). This CDR3 is built from 14 residues. The V and J ends lost 1 base and 2 bases respectively, with 7 bases between them. Germline CDR1 and CDR2: SEHNR and FQNEAQ (reference sequence). Here the CDR3 DNA reads TGTGCCAGCAGCTTAGTGGACAACACAGATACGCAGTATTTT. Its translation: CASSLVDNTDTQYF.

A remark on this clonotype: This may stem from a read error, because a much larger clone lies one nucleotide away. The rearrangement uses TRBV7-8 and TRBJ2-1; D might be TRBD2 (6 bases). Between the trimmed V and J ends, which lost 7 bases and 1 base, there was a span of 17 bases. The CDR3 has 16 residues. Germline CDR1 reads SGHVS; CDR2 reads FQNEAQ. DNA for the CDR3: TGTGCCAGCACCCGCGGGGCTCTTTTATCCTACAATGAGCAGTTCTTC. Amino acid sequence: CASTRGALLSYNEQFF.

In its sample, this clonotype was seen many times. The gene calls are TRBV28 and TRBJ1-2; no reliable D call. Trimming stripped 3 bases from V and 0 bases from J, with 14 bases between. The germline V gene has CDR1 MDHEN and CDR2 SYDVKM. The CDR3 is 16 residues long. This chain's CDR3 is CASSLAPRLANYGYTF. The CDR3 coding sequence is TGTGCCAGCAGTTTGGCTCCTAGGTTGGCTAACTATGGCTACACCTTC.

This clonotype was detected many times. The chain uses TRBV20-1 and TRBJ1-5; 9 bases match TRBD1. This CDR3 is 14 amino acids long. Germline V gives CDR1 DFQATT, CDR2 SNEGSKA (reference sequence). V dropped 7 bases and J dropped 2; count of bases not matched to a gene: 6. The CDR3 here is CSGLTGGGNQPQHF. CDR3 bases: TGCAGTGGATTAACAGGGGGCGGCAATCAGCCCCAGCATTTT.

Ten or more counts support this clonotype. CDR3 residues: CSARGSRGDTEAFF. CDR3 DNA sequence: TGCAGTGCTAGAGGGTCCAGAGGGGACACTGAAGCTTTCTTT. J is TRBJ1-1 and V is TRBV20-1; weak D call: TRBD1 (5 bases). V was pared by 1 base and J by 3 bases, with 12 bases between. CDR1 DFQATT and CDR2 SNEGSKA come from the germline V gene (reference sequence). The CDR3 totals 14 residues.

This clonotype has a handful of counts. The chain recombines TRBV19 with TRBJ1-1; TRBD1 agrees at 7 bases. CDR3 length: 14 amino acids. Germline loops: CDR1 LNHDA, CDR2 SQIVND (reference sequence). The J segment lost 10 bases and the V segment lost 7 bases, leaving 15 bases of the junction unmatched. For the CDR3, the DNA is TGTGCCAGTAACGCCCAAAAACGACAGGGTGGAGCTTTCTTT. This gives the protein CASNAQKRQGGAFF.

This clonotype was found many times. The gene calls are TRBV27 and TRBJ1-5, with TRBD1 matching 7 bases. This CDR3 region has 15 residues. V gave up 6 bases and J gave up 1 base; unmatched junction bases: 6. Germline V gene data show CDR1 as MNHEY and CDR2 as SMNVEV (reference sequence). The chain's CDR3 is CASSDNRGSNQPQHF. The CDR3 DNA is TGTGCCAGCAGCGATAACAGGGGAAGCAATCAGCCCCAGCATTTT.